Listed here is a single T cell receptor beta chain. Its antigen is as yet unknown. Using immunoSEQ multiplex PCR, the repertoire was profiled, and TCRdb retains in-frame clones only, with some absent. Among about 150,000 clones, about nine tenths were seen once, and the ten largest hold about 3%. CDR1 LGHDT and CDR2 YNNKEL come from the germline V gene (reference sequence). Germline trimming cut 3 bases from V and 0 bases from J; bases unmatched to any gene: 4. The CDR3 runs 16 residues. These data come from a study of T cell responses to AZD1222 COVID-19 vaccine. Study-level results: Among vaccine-associated CD4 TCRs, coverage spanned spike, with dominance at 160-218 and 743-854. Nearly half of unique spike-specific TCRs reportedly avoided B.1.351 and B.1.1.7 mutated regions.

The V gene is TRBV3-1 (or the pseudogene TRBV3-2), the J gene TRBJ2-3, with 9 bases fitting TRBD1. This clonotype was obtained from an adult in good health. This material consisted of peripheral blood, taken on day 0 of AZD1222 vaccination. The CDR3 loop is CASSHVGQGSTDTQYF. Here the CDR3 DNA reads TGTGCCAGCAGCCACGTAGGACAGGGGAGCACAGATACGCAGTATTTT.